The 18 T cell receptor beta chains in this list originate from one sample, sequenced in a study of blood T cell repertoires in COVID-19. Clones were read by immunoSEQ multiplex PCR, and TCRdb kept only the in-frame ones, dropping some. The sample holds 400,000 to 450,000 clones, 85% to 90% seen once. Sequenced: PBMCs or T cells enriched from blood (not recorded which). Source of these receptors: a man aged 25-45 years who had recovered from COVID-19.

The chain uses TRBV29-1 and TRBJ2-7, with D hard to call. V was shortened by 7 bases and J by 5 bases, with 18 bases between the two germline ends. This CDR3 has 13 residues. CDR1 is SQVTM, CDR2 ANQGSEA, per germline. CDR3 loop: CSAAQVGFHEQYF. The CDR3 region has the DNA TGCAGCGCCGCTCAGGTTGGTTTCCACGAGCAGTACTTC.

The V gene is TRBV28, the J gene TRBJ1-1; D is undetermined. Trimming cost V 5 bases and J 1 base, with 8 bases left between them. Germline V lookup: CDR1 MDHEN, CDR2 SYDVKM. The CDR3 length is 13 residues. For the CDR3, the DNA is TGTGCCAGCAGTCCGCAGGCGAACACTGAAGCTTTCTTT. Amino acid sequence: CASSPQANTEAFF. The variable domain in full, completed from reference TRBV28 and TRBJ1-1, reads DVKVTQSSRYLVKRTGEKVFLECVQDMDHENMFWYRQDPGLGLRLIYFSYDVKMKEKGDIPEGYSVSREKKERFSLILESASTNQTSMYLCASSPQANTEAFFGQGTRLTVV.

This clone was seen a few times. The rearrangement joins TRBV6-5 to TRBJ2-7, with TRBD1 identical over 7 bases. The ends lost 6 bases at V and 2 bases at J; junction bases unmatched: 10. Per the germline V gene, CDR1 is MNHEY and CDR2 is SVGAGI. The CDR3 runs to 15 residues. As DNA, the CDR3 is TGTGCCAGCAGCCCAAGCACAGGGGCAACCTACGAGCAGTACTTC. Translated: CASSPSTGATYEQYF.

The CDR3 nucleotides are TGTGCCAGCAGCTTGCTCTGGAGCGAGGGAGGCACCTTC. Translation: CASSLLWSEGGTF. This rearrangement joins TRBV5-5 to TRBJ1-2, with unresolved D. The V end lost 1 base, the J end lost 13 bases, and 17 bases lay between the germline ends. The CDR3 consists of 13 residues. CDR1 SGHKS and CDR2 YYEKEE come from the germline V gene (reference sequence).

The gene calls are TRBV30 and TRBJ2-5; D remains ambiguous. The CDR3 spans 12 residues. V gave up 2 bases and J gave up 2 bases, with 6 bases separating them. Germline V gene sequence: CDR1 GTSNPN, CDR2 SVGIG (reference sequence). In DNA form, the CDR3 reads TGTGCCTGGAGTCGGCGGCAAGAGACCCAGTACTTC. It codes for CAWSRRQETQYF.

The chain links TRBV25-1 to TRBJ2-1; D is unresolved. The germline V gene has CDR1 MGHDK and CDR2 SYGVNS. This CDR3 is built from 12 residues. With 2 bases removed from V and 8 bases from J, the gap between germline ends came to 7 bases. The CDR3 is CASSENSDEQFF. In nucleotides, the CDR3 is TGTGCCAGCAGTGAAAATTCCGATGAGCAGTTCTTC.

The chain combines TRBV28 with TRBJ1-5; TRBD1 is a possible D gene (6 bases). The germline gives CDR1 MDHEN, CDR2 SYDVKM. V gave up 4 bases and J gave up 9 bases, with 19 bases separating them. The CDR3 extends over 15 amino acids. In nucleotides, the CDR3 is TGTGCCAGCAGTTGGGGGCAAGCCGGACGGCGGCCCCAGCATTTT. This encodes CASSWGQAGRRPQHF. Supplemented by reference TRBV28 and TRBJ1-5, the full variable domain reads DVKVTQSSRYLVKRTGEKVFLECVQDMDHENMFWYRQDPGLGLRLIYFSYDVKMKEKGDIPEGYSVSREKKERFSLILESASTNQTSMYLCASSWGQAGRRPQHFGDGTRLSIL.

The chain recombines TRBV2 with TRBJ2-5, with 16 bases aligning to TRBD2. Per the germline V gene, CDR1 is SNHLY and CDR2 is FYNNEI. The CDR3 totals 16 residues. The J segment lost 7 bases and the V segment lost 4 bases, leaving 6 bases of the junction unmatched. The CDR3 region is CASSAGLAGGRVTQYF. In DNA form, the CDR3 reads TGTGCCAGCAGTGCGGGACTAGCGGGAGGGCGCGTGACCCAGTACTTC.

The rearrangement uses TRBV13 and TRBJ1-5; 8 bases align to TRBD1. The CDR3 spans 18 residues. Germline V gene lookup returns CDR1 PRHDT and CDR2 FYEKMQ (reference sequence). The junction had 17 bases not matched to a gene; V was cut back by 4 bases and J by 6 bases. CDR3 DNA sequence: TGTGCCAGCAGCTCCTTGGGACAAAGGACAGGGACTCGTCAGCCCCAGCATTTT. It encodes CASSSLGQRTGTRQPQHF. Looking up the rest from reference TRBV13 and TRBJ1-5 gives the full variable domain: AAGVIQSPRHLIKEKRETATLKCYPIPRHDTVYWYQQGPGQDPQFLISFYEKMQSDKGSIPDRFSAQQFSDYHSELNMSSLELGDSALYFCASSSLGQRTGTRQPQHFGDGTRLSIL.

This chain joins TRBV10-3 and TRBJ2-1; tentative D call: TRBD1 (6 bases). With 6 bases removed from V and 4 bases from J, the gap between germline ends came to 16 bases. Per germline, CDR1 ENHRY and CDR2 SYGVKD. The CDR3 runs to 15 residues. The CDR3 nucleotides read TGTGCCATCAGCGAAACCGGGACACTATACAATGAGCAGTTCTTC. Residues: CAISETGTLYNEQFF.

The rearrangement joins TRBV19 to TRBJ1-5, with D possibly TRBD1 on 5 matching bases. The CDR3 runs to 16 residues. Trimming took off 9 bases at V and 1 base at J, with 19 bases between the two ends. Germline CDR1 reads LNHDA; CDR2 reads SQIVND (reference sequence). CDR3 coding DNA: TGTGCCAGCACCCGACAGCCCCAAGGGAGCAATCAGCCCCAGCATTTT. Translated: CASTRQPQGSNQPQHF.

V is TRBV20-1 and J is TRBJ2-2, with TRBD2 matching over 9 bases. Per the germline V gene, CDR1 is DFQATT and CDR2 is SNEGSKA (reference sequence). The ends lost 3 bases at V and 5 bases at J; junction bases unmatched: 7. This CDR3 contains 15 residues. CDR3 region: CSASSAGGGTGELFF. The CDR3 nucleotides are TGCAGTGCTAGTTCGGCGGGAGGGGGGACCGGGGAGCTGTTTTTT.

The gene calls are TRBV29-1 and TRBJ1-1, with D uncertain. Trimming left V 3 bases short and J 4 bases short, with 9 bases between. The CDR3 extends over 12 amino acids. CDR1 and CDR2 (germline): SQVTM, ANQGSEA. The CDR3 spells CSVDGSGTEAFF. Here the CDR3 DNA reads TGCAGCGTTGACGGTTCCGGCACTGAAGCTTTCTTT. The complete variable domain, with remaining parts taken from reference TRBV29-1 and TRBJ1-1, reads SAVISQKPSRDICQRGTSLTIQCQVDSQVTMMFWYRQQPGQSLTLIATANQGSEATYESGFVIDKFPISRPNLTFSTLTVSNMSPEDSSIYLCSVDGSGTEAFFGQGTRLTVV.

V is TRBV3-1 (or the pseudogene TRBV3-2) and J is TRBJ2-1; D remains unclear. This CDR3 is built from 12 residues. The germline V and J ends were trimmed by 4 bases and 9 bases, with 10 bases remaining between them. Germline V gives CDR1 LGHDT, CDR2 YNNKEL (reference sequence). CDR3 nucleotides: TGTGCCAGCAGCCTCTCCATAGCTGAGCAGTTCTTC. This codes for CASSLSIAEQFF.

The CDR3 DNA follows: TGTGCCAGCAGCTTAGCGACTGACAGCTCCTATAATTCACCCCTCCACTTT. Translation gives CASSLATDSSYNSPLHF. The chain joins TRBV7-8 to TRBJ1-6, with a possible D match to TRBD1 (5 bases). The V and J ends lost 0 bases and 0 bases respectively, with 9 bases between them. The germline V gene encodes CDR1 SGHVS and CDR2 FQNEAQ. The length of the CDR3 is 17 residues.

Comment on this clone: Different DNA sequences within this sample yield the same CDR3. The chain employs TRBV5-1 and TRBJ2-3; 12 nucleotides line up with TRBD2. With V trimmed by 0 bases and J by 0 bases, 2 bases remained unmatched. Germline assignment: CDR1 SGHRS and CDR2 YFSETQ. The CDR3 contains 17 residues. CDR3 DNA: TGCGCCAGCAGCTTGGGTGGGACTAGCGGGAGCACAGATACGCAGTATTTT. Residues: CASSLGGTSGSTDTQYF.

V gene TRBV4-1 combines with J gene TRBJ2-5; 10 bases match TRBD2. With 1 base clipped from V and 5 bases from J, the junction kept 7 bases outside the gene matches. This CDR3 has 16 residues. Per the germline V gene, CDR1 is MGHRA and CDR2 is YSYEKL. CDR3 sequence (DNA): TGCGCCAGCAGCCAAGGGCTAGCGGGAGTGGGGGAGACCCAGTACTTC. Encoded protein: CASSQGLAGVGETQYF.

This chain uses TRBV2 with TRBJ1-4; D is unclear. The V and J ends lost 5 bases and 5 bases respectively, with 15 bases between them. Looked up from germline, CDR1 is SNHLY and CDR2 is FYNNEI. There are 15 residues in the CDR3. The CDR3 coding sequence is TGTGCCAGCAGTAGCTTTGGGCCTACGAATGAAAAACTGTTTTTT. The encoded protein is CASSSFGPTNEKLFF.